These 2 T cell receptor beta chains share one sample of origin, sequenced in a study of T cells in Graves' hyperthyroidism and ophthalmopathy. Authors of the study amplified TCR beta CDR3 regions from RNA transcripts. Researchers ran a first-round RT-PCR on the TCR CDR3 using the HTBI primer set. A single record per CDR3 protein comes from TCRdb applying MiXCR to the multiplex PCR reads. The data show approximately 300,000 distinct CDR3 sequences, roughly a fifth seen once. Sequencing was performed on blood. The receptors originated from a middle-aged man with Graves' ophthalmopathy.

This clonotype was seen many times. This chain uses TRBV3-1 with TRBJ1-5; the D gene is possibly TRBD1 (5 bases). Germline V gene lookup returns CDR1 LGHDT and CDR2 YNNKEL (reference sequence). The CDR3 contains 12 residues. Trimming shortened V by 0 bases and J by 10 bases, and 7 bases separated the two germline ends. The CDR3 region has the DNA TGTGCCAGCAGCCAAGATAGGGGTCCCCAGCATTTT. It codes for CASSQDRGPQHF.

This clonotype came up many times. A much larger clone differs from this one at a single base, so this may be a read error. This chain uses TRBV3-1 with TRBJ2-7; 9 positions agree with TRBD2. CDR1 and CDR2 (germline): LGHDT, YNNKEL (reference sequence). The CDR3 has 14 residues. The ends lost 4 bases at V and 2 bases at J; junction bases unmatched: 3. The CDR3 region is CASSPTSGPYEQYF. The CDR3 DNA sequence: TGTGCCAGCAGCCCGACTAGCGGCCCCTACGAGCAGTACTTC.